The 2 T cell receptor beta chains listed next were all sequenced from one sample in a study of T-cell reconstitution after alpha-beta-depleted transplantation in children. The authors prepared the TCRbeta library with unique molecular identifiers. TCRdb fed the PCR reads into MiXCR, producing one record per CDR3 protein. The sample has about 240,000 distinct CDR3 sequences; 12% are singletons. The sequences come from PBMCs from the stem cell graft donor, collected from the stem cell graft. The receptor source for this set is a human donor who donated a stem cell graft to a child with acute lymphoblastic leukemia.

This clonotype has a count of ten or more. The V and J genes are TRBV19 and TRBJ2-7, with TRBD1 matching 7 bases. The V and J ends lost 5 bases and 5 bases, in that order; junction bases with no gene match: 6. Per the germline V gene, CDR1 is LNHDA and CDR2 is SQIVND (reference sequence). This CDR3 comprises 13 residues. The CDR3 nucleotides are TGTGCCAGTAGTCCGACAGGGTTGAACGAGCAGTACTTC. Residues: CASSPTGLNEQYF.

This clonotype was seen a few times. The chain is built from TRBV7-9 and TRBJ2-3, with 7 bases matching TRBD2. With V trimmed by 6 bases and J by 4 bases, 10 bases remained unmatched. This CDR3 contains 15 residues. CDR1 is SEHNR, CDR2 FQNEAQ, per germline (reference sequence). DNA for the CDR3: TGTGCCAGCAGGGGGGAGGGCCCCGACGCAGATACGCAGTATTTT. Its translation is CASRGEGPDADTQYF. Using reference TRBV7-9 and TRBJ2-3 for the parts outside the CDR3, the full variable domain is DTGVSQNPRHKITKRGQNVTFRCDPISEHNRLYWYRQTLGQGPEFLTYFQNEAQLEKSRLLSDRFSAERPKGSFSTLEIQRTEQGDSAMYLCASRGEGPDADTQYFGPGTRLTVL.